The present TCR beta chain was sequenced within a study of cytomegalovirus exposure and HLA in healthy donors. Whole-study findings and limits: Later analysis identified about 17,000 TCR beta sequences associated with HLA alleles, using a false discovery rate threshold of 0.05. Altogether, 150 to 200 TCR beta chains were recorded as cytomegalovirus-associated. According to an earlier analysis, most TCR beta V segments yielded productive rearrangements about 87% or about 30% of the time. Later work found that TCR association rates differed between HLA loci; DRB1 had the most and HLA-C the fewest.

The table lists this clone with a few counts. Its antigen is unidentified. PCR primers comprised 60 Vbeta and 13 Jbeta primers. Using immunoSEQ multiplex PCR, the repertoire was profiled, and TCRdb retains in-frame clones only, with some absent. The data show about 110,000 clones, 71% seen once. From germline, CDR1 is MDHEN and CDR2 SYDVKM. The CDR3 is 14 residues long. The junction had 5 bases not matched to a gene; V was cut back by 3 bases and J by 6 bases. This TCR derives from a female donor in good health and CMV-seronegative. Sequenced material: PBMCs. The rearrangement uses TRBV28 and TRBJ2-1; 7 bases match TRBD2. Here the CDR3 DNA reads TGTGCCAGCAGTTTCCCTACTAGCGCCAATGAGCAGTTCTTC. It yields the protein CASSFPTSANEQFF.